A single sample is the source of the 15 T cell receptor beta chains below, sequenced in a study of cytomegalovirus exposure and HLA in healthy donors. The PCR employed 60 Vbeta primers together with 13 Jbeta primers. Profiling relied on immunoSEQ multiplex PCR, and the TCRdb table lists in-frame clones only, not all of them. Among 200,000 or so clones listed, 60% to 80% were seen once. Sequenced sample: PBMCs. The receptors were sampled from a man between 18 and 29 years old in good health and CMV-seronegative.

The CDR3 sequence: CSASSYYEQYF. CDR3 bases: TGCAGTGCTAGTTCCTACTACGAGCAGTACTTC. The chain is built from TRBV20-1 and TRBJ2-7; D not certain. This CDR3 has 11 amino acids. Per germline, CDR1 DFQATT and CDR2 SNEGSKA (reference sequence). V lost 3 bases and J 3 bases, leaving 6 bases between the germline ends.

V and J are TRBV11-2 and TRBJ1-5; the D is unclear. CDR1 and CDR2 (germline): SGHAT, FQNNGV. This CDR3 has 15 residues. Trimming left V 0 bases short and J 4 bases short, with 10 bases between. The CDR3 nucleotides are TGTGCCAGCAGCTTAGATCTTCAGGCTAATCAGCCCCAGCATTTT. It codes for CASSLDLQANQPQHF.

The chain employs TRBV25-1 and TRBJ2-3; TRBD1 matches at 8 bases. The length of the CDR3 is 13 residues. The ends lost 6 bases at V and 1 base at J; junction bases unmatched: 0. Germline V gene lookup returns CDR1 MGHDK and CDR2 SYGVNS. The CDR3 coding sequence is TGTGCCAGCAGGACAGGGGGCACAGATACGCAGTATTTT. As protein: CASRTGGTDTQYF.

The chain has TRBV25-1 and TRBJ1-4, with 7 bases lining up with TRBD1. In germline, CDR1 is MGHDK, CDR2 SYGVNS. The CDR3 totals 13 residues. The J segment lost 4 bases and the V segment lost 11 bases, leaving 7 bases of the junction unmatched. The CDR3 DNA reads TGTGCCGTTGGGGGGACAGATAATGAAAAACTGTTTTTT. This codes for CAVGGTDNEKLFF. The complete variable domain, with remaining parts taken from reference TRBV25-1 and TRBJ1-4, reads EADIYQTPRYLVIGTGKKITLECSQTMGHDKMYWYQQDPGMELHLIHYSYGVNSTEKGDLSSESTVSRIRTEHFPLTLESARPSHTSQYLCAVGGTDNEKLFFGSGTQLSVL.

This clone appeared a few times. The chain uses TRBV28 and TRBJ2-7; the match to TRBD2 covers 9 bases. The germline gives CDR1 MDHEN, CDR2 SYDVKM. The CDR3 is 15 residues long. The trim removed 9 bases at V and 3 bases at J, leaving 12 bases unmatched. For the CDR3, the DNA is TGTGCCAGTACAAACGGGCGGGAGGGGATCTACGAGCAGTACTTC. This gives the protein CASTNGREGIYEQYF.

The V gene is TRBV20-1, the J gene TRBJ1-1; D call uncertain. The CDR3 is 11 residues long. Germline loops: CDR1 DFQATT, CDR2 SNEGSKA (reference sequence). With 2 bases removed from V and 6 bases from J, the gap between germline ends came to 7 bases. CDR3 bases: TGCAGTGCTAGACTCACGGCTGAAGCTTTCTTT. Translating it yields CSARLTAEAFF.

The J gene is TRBJ2-7, the V gene TRBV19, with D possibly being TRBD2 (6 bases). The ends were cut back, 1 base at V and 4 bases at J, with 17 bases in the middle. Germline V CDR1 and CDR2: LNHDA, SQIVND (reference sequence). This CDR3 comprises 16 residues. CDR3 sequence (DNA): TGTGCCAGTAGTATAGGCCTGGGGAGCGGACTATACGAGCAGTACTTC. It is translated as CASSIGLGSGLYEQYF.

The J gene is TRBJ1-1, the V gene TRBV28; D is unclear. Germline V gene lookup returns CDR1 MDHEN and CDR2 SYDVKM. There are 15 residues in the CDR3. Trimming left V 5 bases short and J 7 bases short, with 20 bases between. CDR3 in amino acids: CASSPSYARSGEAFF. The CDR3, as DNA: TGTGCCAGCAGTCCATCCTACGCCCGCAGCGGTGAAGCTTTCTTT.

The chain joins TRBV5-4 to TRBJ2-6, with unresolved D. Per germline, CDR1 SGHNT and CDR2 YYREEE (reference sequence). This CDR3 region has 18 residues. The V end was cut by 0 bases, the J end by 2 bases, with 15 bases between. The CDR3 here is CASSLVVLDYPGANVLTF. CDR3 coding DNA: TGTGCCAGCAGCTTGGTTGTCCTAGATTACCCTGGGGCCAACGTCCTGACTTTC.

This clone was seen more than once but under ten times. The chain carries TRBV5-6 and TRBJ2-1; a weak D match, TRBD2 (6 bases). Between the trimmed V and J ends, which lost 0 bases and 6 bases, there was a span of 13 bases. Germline V lookup: CDR1 SGHDT, CDR2 YYEEEE. CDR3 length equals 15 residues. The chain's CDR3 is CASSLAGGIGNEQFF. In DNA form, the CDR3 reads TGTGCCAGCAGCTTGGCCGGGGGAATTGGCAATGAGCAGTTCTTC.

The sample holds many counts of this clone. The CDR3 here is CASSPGMEGLGITLFF. CDR3 nucleotides: TGCGCCAGCAGCCCCGGGATGGAGGGCTTGGGGATTACACTGTTTTTT. V and J are TRBV4-3 and TRBJ1-4, with D unclear. V was trimmed by 4 bases and J by 13 bases, leaving 25 bases between them. Per germline, CDR1 LGHNA and CDR2 YSLEER. The CDR3 consists of 16 residues.

The chain combines TRBV6-6 with TRBJ1-4; 9 nucleotides align to TRBD1. Germline V CDR1 and CDR2: MNHNY, SVGAGI (reference sequence). This CDR3 is built from 16 residues. Trimming took 4 bases from V and 7 from J; bases not matched to a gene: 10. CDR3 loop: CASSFPPRDRVEKLFF. For the CDR3, the DNA is TGTGCCAGCAGTTTCCCCCCCAGGGACAGGGTTGAAAAACTGTTTTTT.

The rearrangement links TRBV25-1 to TRBJ1-2, with 7 positions matching TRBD1. This CDR3 contains 13 residues. The germline V gene encodes CDR1 MGHDK and CDR2 SYGVNS. The J segment lost 4 bases and the V segment lost 5 bases, leaving 4 bases of the junction unmatched. The CDR3: CASSTGASYGYTF. CDR3 nucleotide sequence: TGTGCCAGCAGTACAGGGGCAAGCTATGGCTACACCTTC.

V and J are TRBV5-6 and TRBJ2-7; the match to TRBD1 covers 8 bases. The CDR3 sequence is 14 residues long. After removal of 4 bases from V and 2 bases from J, the junction contained 5 bases not matched to a gene. CDR1 SGHDT and CDR2 YYEEEE come from the germline V gene. The CDR3 nucleotides are TGTGCCAGCAGCCAGGGACAGGCTACCTACGAGCAGTACTTC. Its translation is CASSQGQATYEQYF.

The chain links TRBV9 to TRBJ2-6; 11 bases match TRBD2. The CDR3 contains 20 residues. CDR1 and CDR2 (germline): SGDLS, YYNGEE. With 4 bases clipped from V and 1 base from J, the junction kept 13 bases outside the gene matches. CDR3 protein: CASSLTGTSGKGSGANVLTF. In DNA, the CDR3 is TGTGCCAGCAGCTTAACCGGGACTAGCGGTAAGGGTTCTGGGGCCAACGTCCTGACTTTC.